Listed below are T cell receptor beta chains from one sample, sequenced in a study of shared T cell receptors in the human thymus. Assay: immunoSEQ multiplex PCR; the TCRdb copy retains only in-frame clones and omits some. The sample shows 650,000 to 950,000 clones, approximately 85% of them seen only once. The same data also went into a second study, on human thymus T cells.

Sequencing was carried out using thymocytes. Receptor source: a girl less than two years old with a congenital heart defect. Each CDR3 is given with its conserved first and last residue. The D gene is left open where the match is weak. For some rows the clone size is stated as once, few or many, or as a class when expanded; others skip it.

>TRBJ1-4|NA|TRBV5-1|TRBD1
TGCGCCAGCAGCCTAGACAGGGTGGGGGAGGAAAAACTGTTTTTT
CASSLDRVGEEKLFF
>TRBJ2-7|NA|TRBV28|NA
TGTGCCAGCAGTTCGGACAGAGAGCAGTACTTC
CASSSDREQYF
>TRBJ2-7|NA|TRBV7-9|NA
TGTGCCAGCATCCCTCGGGGAGGTTATACCTACGAGCAGTACTTC
CASIPRGGYTYEQYF
>TRBJ1-4|few|TRBV19|NA
TGTGCCAGTAGCCCCGACAGACATAATGAAAAACTGTTTTTT
CASSPDRHNEKLFF
>TRBJ2-2|once|TRBV2|NA
TGTGCCAGCAGTGACCAGGAAAACACCGGGGAGCTGTTTTTT
CASSDQENTGELFF
>TRBJ1-2|NA|TRBV15|TRBD1
TGTGCCACCAGCAGAGGCGACAGGGATGGCTACACCTTC
CATSRGDRDGYTF
>TRBJ2-3|NA|TRBV6-1|TRBD2
TGTGCCAGCAGTGACAGCGGGGCCACAGATACGCAGTATTTT
CASSDSGATDTQYF
>TRBJ2-5|NA|TRBV5-6|TRBD2
TGTGCCAGCAGCCACCGGACTAGCGGGGGGGCCTGGGAGACCCAGTACTTC
CASSHRTSGGAWETQYF
>TRBJ2-1|NA|TRBV6-4|TRBD2
TGTGCCAGCAGCCCGGGGGTAGCGGGGGGGCTTTTGGATGAGCAGTTCTTC
CASSPGVAGGLLDEQFF
>TRBJ2-5|NA|TRBV9|TRBD2
TGTGCCAGCAGCCCCCGTAAAGGACTAGCGTCGGAGACCCAGTACTTC
CASSPRKGLASETQYF
>TRBJ2-5|few|TRBV5-1|TRBD2
TGCGCCAGTCGGACTAGCGGGGGTGGGGAGACCCAGTACTTC
CASRTSGGGETQYF